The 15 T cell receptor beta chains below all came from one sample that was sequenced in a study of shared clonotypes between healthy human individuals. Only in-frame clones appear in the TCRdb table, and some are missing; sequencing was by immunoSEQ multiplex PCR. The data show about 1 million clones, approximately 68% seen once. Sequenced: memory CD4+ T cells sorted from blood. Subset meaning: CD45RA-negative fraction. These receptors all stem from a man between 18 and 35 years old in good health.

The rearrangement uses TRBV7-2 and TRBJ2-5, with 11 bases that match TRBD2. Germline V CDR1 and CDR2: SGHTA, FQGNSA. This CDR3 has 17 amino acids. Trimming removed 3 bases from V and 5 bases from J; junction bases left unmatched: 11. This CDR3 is CASSFSGGAFFGETQYF. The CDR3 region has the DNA TGTGCCAGCAGCTTTAGCGGGGGGGCATTTTTTGGCGAGACCCAGTACTTC.

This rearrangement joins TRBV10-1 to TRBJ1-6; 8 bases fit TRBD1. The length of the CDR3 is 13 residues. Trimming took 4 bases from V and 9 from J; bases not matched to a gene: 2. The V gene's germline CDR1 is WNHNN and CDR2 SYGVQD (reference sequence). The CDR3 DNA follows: TGCGCCAGCAGTGGACAGGGGAGTTCACCCCTCCACTTT. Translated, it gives CASSGQGSSPLHF.

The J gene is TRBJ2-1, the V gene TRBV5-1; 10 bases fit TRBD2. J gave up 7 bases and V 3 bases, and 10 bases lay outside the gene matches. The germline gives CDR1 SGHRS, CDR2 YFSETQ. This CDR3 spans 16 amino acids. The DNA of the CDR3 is TGCGCCAGCAGCTCTCTAGCGGGAGTGTCGTGGAATGAGCAGTTCTTC. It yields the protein CASSSLAGVSWNEQFF.

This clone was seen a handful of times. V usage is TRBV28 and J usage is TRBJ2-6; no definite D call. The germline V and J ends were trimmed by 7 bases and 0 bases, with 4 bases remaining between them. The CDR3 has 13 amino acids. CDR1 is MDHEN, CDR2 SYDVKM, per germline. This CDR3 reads CASKYSGANVLTF. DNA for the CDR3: TGTGCCAGCAAGTACTCTGGGGCCAACGTCCTGACTTTC. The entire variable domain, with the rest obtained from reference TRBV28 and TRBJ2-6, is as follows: DVKVTQSSRYLVKRTGEKVFLECVQDMDHENMFWYRQDPGLGLRLIYFSYDVKMKEKGDIPEGYSVSREKKERFSLILESASTNQTSMYLCASKYSGANVLTFGAGSRLTVL.

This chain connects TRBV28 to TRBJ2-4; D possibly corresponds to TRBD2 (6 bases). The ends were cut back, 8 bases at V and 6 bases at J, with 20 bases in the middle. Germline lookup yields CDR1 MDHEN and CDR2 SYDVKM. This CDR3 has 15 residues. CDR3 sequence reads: CASGGGKASGNIQYF. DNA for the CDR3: TGTGCCAGCGGAGGAGGGAAAGCTAGTGGAAACATTCAGTACTTC.

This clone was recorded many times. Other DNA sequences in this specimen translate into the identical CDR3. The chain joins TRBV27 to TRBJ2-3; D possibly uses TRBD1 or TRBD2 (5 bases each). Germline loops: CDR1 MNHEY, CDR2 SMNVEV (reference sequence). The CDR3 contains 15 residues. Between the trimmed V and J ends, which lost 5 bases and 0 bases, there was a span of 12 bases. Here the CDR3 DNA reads TGTGCCAGCAGTAGCCCCAGGGACAGCACAGATACGCAGTATTTT. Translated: CASSSPRDSTDTQYF.

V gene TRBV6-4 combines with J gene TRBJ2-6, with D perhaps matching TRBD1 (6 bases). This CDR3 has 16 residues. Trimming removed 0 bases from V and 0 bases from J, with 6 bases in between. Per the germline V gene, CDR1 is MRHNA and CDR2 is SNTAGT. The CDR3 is CASSDSGGSGANVLTF. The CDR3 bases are TGTGCCAGCAGTGACTCAGGGGGCTCTGGGGCCAACGTCCTGACTTTC.

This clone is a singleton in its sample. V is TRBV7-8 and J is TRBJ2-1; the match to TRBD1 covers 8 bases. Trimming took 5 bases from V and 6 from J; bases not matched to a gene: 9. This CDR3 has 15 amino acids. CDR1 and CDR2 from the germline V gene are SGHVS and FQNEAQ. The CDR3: CASSLQGDGVNEQFF. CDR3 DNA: TGTGCCAGCAGCCTACAGGGGGACGGTGTCAATGAGCAGTTCTTC. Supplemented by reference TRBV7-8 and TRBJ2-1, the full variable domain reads GAGVSQSPRYKVAKRGQDVALRCDPISGHVSLFWYQQALGQGPEFLTYFQNEAQLDKSGLPSDRFFAERPEGSVSTLKIQRTQQEDSAVYLCASSLQGDGVNEQFFGPGTRLTVL.

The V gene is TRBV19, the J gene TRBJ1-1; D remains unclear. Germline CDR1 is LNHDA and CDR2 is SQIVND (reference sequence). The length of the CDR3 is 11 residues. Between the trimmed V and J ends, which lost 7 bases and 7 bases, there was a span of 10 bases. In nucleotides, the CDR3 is TGTGCCAGTATTGGAAGAAATGAAGCTTTCTTT. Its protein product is CASIGRNEAFF.

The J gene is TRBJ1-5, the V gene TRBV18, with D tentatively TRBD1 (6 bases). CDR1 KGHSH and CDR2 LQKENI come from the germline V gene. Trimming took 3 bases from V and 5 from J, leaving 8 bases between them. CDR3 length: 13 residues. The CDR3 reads CASSPGADQPQHF. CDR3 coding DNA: TGTGCCAGCTCACCGGGGGCGGATCAGCCCCAGCATTTT.

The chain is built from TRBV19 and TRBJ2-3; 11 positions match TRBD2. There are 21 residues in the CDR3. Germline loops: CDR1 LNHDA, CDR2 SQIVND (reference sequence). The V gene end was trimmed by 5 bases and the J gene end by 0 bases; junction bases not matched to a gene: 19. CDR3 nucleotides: TGTGCCAGTAGTCAACTCCGCCCAACTAGCGGGGGAGGACCGAGCACAGATACGCAGTATTTT. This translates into CASSQLRPTSGGGPSTDTQYF.

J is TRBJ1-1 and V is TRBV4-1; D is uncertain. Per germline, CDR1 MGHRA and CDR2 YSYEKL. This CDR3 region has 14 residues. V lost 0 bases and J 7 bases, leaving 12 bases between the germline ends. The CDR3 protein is CASSQESPIIEAFF. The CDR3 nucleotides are TGCGCCAGCAGCCAAGAGTCACCGATAATTGAAGCTTTCTTT.

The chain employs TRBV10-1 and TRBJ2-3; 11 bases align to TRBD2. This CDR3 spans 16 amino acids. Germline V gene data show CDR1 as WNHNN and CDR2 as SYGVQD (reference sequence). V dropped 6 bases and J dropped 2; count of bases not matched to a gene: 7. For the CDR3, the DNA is TGCGCCAGCAGCCCAACTAGCGGGGGAGCCACAGATACGCAGTATTTT. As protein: CASSPTSGGATDTQYF.

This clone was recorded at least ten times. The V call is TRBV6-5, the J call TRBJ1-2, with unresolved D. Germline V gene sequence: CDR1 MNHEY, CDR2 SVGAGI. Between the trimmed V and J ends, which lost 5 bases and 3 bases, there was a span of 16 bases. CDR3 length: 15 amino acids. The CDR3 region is CASSPRRTDDYGYTF. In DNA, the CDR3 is TGTGCCAGCAGTCCCCGTAGGACGGACGACTATGGCTACACCTTC.

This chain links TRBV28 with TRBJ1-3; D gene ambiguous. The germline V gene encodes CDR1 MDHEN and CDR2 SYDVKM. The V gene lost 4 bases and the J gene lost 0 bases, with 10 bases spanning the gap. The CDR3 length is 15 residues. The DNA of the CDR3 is TGTGCCAGCAGTTCCCCCGGTCTCTCTGGAAACACCATATATTTT. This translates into CASSSPGLSGNTIYF.